This TCR beta chain was profiled in a study of regulatory T cells in long-lasting Graves disease. Combining iRepertoire HTBI primers with Arm-PCR of CDR3 regions, the authors built TCR beta libraries. Via MiXCR, TCRdb re-called the multiplex PCR reads, giving one row per CDR3 protein. The top ten hold 18% of the sample, which has 360,000 or so distinct CDR3 sequences, 12% seen once. Indicated time point: newly diagnosed GD, antithyroid drugs for less than 3 months. The TCR library used RNA extracted from PBMCs. The V segment lost 1 base and the J segment 2 bases; nucleotides outside the gene matches: 13. This CDR3 is 18 amino acids long. This clonotype was seen many times. This sample was also put to use in a study of T cells in Graves' hyperthyroidism and ophthalmopathy.

The receptor's source is a woman aged 18-29 years with Graves disease. The rearrangement joins TRBV12-3 or TRBV12-4 to TRBJ2-5; 7 bases are shared with TRBD2. The sequences come from peripheral blood mononuclear cells (PBMCs), collected at new diagnosis, from a patient treated with antithyroid drugs. CDR3 region: CASSLGRGRGPRQETQYF. Written as DNA, the CDR3 is TGTGCCAGCAGTTTAGGTCGAGGGAGGGGTCCCCGTCAAGAGACCCAGTACTTC.